This TCR beta chain was sequenced in a study of cytomegalovirus exposure and HLA in healthy donors. Study observations and caveats: Other equally common chains were less clonally expanded than HLA-associated TCR beta chains, a later analysis showed. As immune exposure information, only CMV serostatus was available.

A word on this clone: Its specificity is unknown.

Germline V lookup: CDR1 SGHTA, CDR2 FQGNSA. Trimming stripped 6 bases from V and 0 bases from J, with 14 bases between. This CDR3 region has 15 residues. 60 Vbeta and 13 Jbeta primers were used in PCR. TCRdb's table, derived via immunoSEQ multiplex PCR, lists solely in-frame clones and lacks some. Among fewer than 200,000 clones listed, more than 80% were seen once. Sequencing was carried out using PBMCs. This TCR derives from a boy aged 10-17 years in good health and CMV-seronegative. The chain combines TRBV7-2 with TRBJ1-2; TRBD1 might be the D (5 bases). The CDR3 DNA follows: TGTGCCAGCAGTCGTACAGGAACCCCTAACTATGGCTACACCTTC. Protein sequence: CASSRTGTPNYGYTF.